A single TCR beta chain is shown here with its context. The record originates from a study of T cell responses to AZD1222 COVID-19 vaccine. The data were produced by immunoSEQ multiplex PCR, yet TCRdb's version contains in-frame clones alone and is incomplete. The sample has 100,000 to 140,000 clones, around 92% seen once; the top ten hold about 8.1%. This clonotype was sampled from an adult who received the AZD1222 COVID-19 vaccine. Sequenced here: peripheral blood, sampled 28 days after the second AZD1222 dose.

The CDR3 DNA reads as TGTGCCATCAGTGAAACAGGCTATGGCTACACCTTC. It is translated as CAISETGYGYTF. V and J are TRBV10-3 and TRBJ1-2, with D perhaps TRBD1 (5 bases). V was clipped by 3 bases and J by 4 bases, with 6 bases between them. Germline assignment: CDR1 ENHRY and CDR2 SYGVKD. This CDR3 comprises 12 residues.